This is a list of T cell receptor beta chains from one sample in a study of regulatory T cells in long-lasting Graves disease. TCRdb reprocessed the multiplex PCR reads via MiXCR and lists one record per CDR3 protein. The repertoire holds 300,000 to 400,000 distinct CDR3 sequences, with around 17% as singletons. The sample was also reused in another study, on T cells in Graves' hyperthyroidism and ophthalmopathy.

This specimen consisted of peripheral blood mononuclear cells (PBMCs), obtained at new diagnosis, from a patient treated with antithyroid drugs. The receptors come from a man between 40 and 49 years old with Graves disease. Each CDR3 is given with its conserved first and last residue. The order of the fields is V gene, J gene, CDR3 length, D gene, clone size, CDR3 protein, CDR3 DNA. A D gene is named only where the DNA matches it firmly. Expanded clones get a size class; other rows say once, few or many, or leave the size out.

V: TRBV28; J: TRBJ2-1; length: 13; D: .; size: many; CDR3: CASRMQGSNEQFF; DNA: TGTGCCAGCAGGATGCAGGGTAGCAATGAGCAGTTCTTC
V: TRBV6-1; J: TRBJ1-4; length: 14; D: .; size: .; CDR3: CASSEDRVEEKLFF; DNA: TGTGCCAGCAGTGAAGACAGGGTTGAGGAAAAACTGTTTTTT
V: TRBV28; J: TRBJ2-5; length: 10; D: .; size: .; CDR3: CATRRGTQYF; DNA: TGTGCCACCCGTCGAGGGACCCAGTACTTC
V: TRBV4-2; J: TRBJ1-1; length: 15; D: .; size: .; CDR3: CASSPGPGGGTEAFF; DNA: TGTGCCAGCAGCCCTGGTCCGGGGGGTGGGACTGAAGCTTTCTTT
V: TRBV27; J: TRBJ2-1; length: 16; D: .; size: many; CDR3: CASISRVGPTYNEQFF; DNA: TGTGCCAGCATTAGCCGGGTTGGGCCGACATACAATGAGCAGTTCTTC
V: TRBV6-1; J: TRBJ2-3; length: 16; D: TRBD1; size: many; CDR3: CASSESGGQARDTQYF; DNA: TGTGCCAGCAGTGAATCAGGTGGACAGGCCCGAGATACGCAGTATTTT
V: TRBV2; J: TRBJ2-3; length: 16; D: .; size: many; CDR3: CASSVSDKPSTDTQYF; DNA: TGTGCCAGCAGTGTTTCGGACAAGCCTAGCACAGATACGCAGTATTTT
V: TRBV7-2; J: TRBJ2-1; length: 16; D: TRBD2; size: many; CDR3: CASSLNLAGGLSEQFF; DNA: TGTGCCAGCAGCTTGAACCTAGCGGGGGGACTTAGTGAGCAGTTCTTC
V: TRBV12-3/TRBV12-4; J: TRBJ2-2; length: 15; D: .; size: many; CDR3: CASTRWGSGTGELFF; DNA: TGTGCCAGCACCCGTTGGGGGTCCGGGACCGGGGAGCTGTTTTTT
V: TRBV7-9; J: TRBJ1-3; length: 15; D: TRBD1; size: few; CDR3: CASSLTGGSENTIYF; DNA: TGTGCCAGCAGTCTGACAGGGGGCTCTGAAAACACCATATATTTT